A selection of T cell receptor beta chains follows, all from one sample in a study of OX40 agonist ivuxolimab in advanced cancers. TCRdb's table, derived via immunoSEQ multiplex PCR, lists solely in-frame clones and lacks some. The table has around 87,000 clones, 90% to 95% seen once. Specimen: CD4+ or CD8+ T cells sorted from blood, collected in a trial of the OX40 agonist ivuxolimab. These receptors were taken from an adult with an advanced solid tumor such as melanoma, head and neck, liver or kidney cancer. Each CDR3 is given with its conserved first and last residue. The D gene is left open where the match is weak. Size is stated for part of the rows, as once, few or many counts, or as a class when the clone is expanded.

d_call	clone_size	v_call	j_call	cdr3_nt	cdr3_aa
TRBD2	NA	TRBV27	TRBJ2-1	TGTGCCAGCAGGTCAGCAGGGACTAGCGGCTACAATGAGCAGTTCTTC	CASRSAGTSGYNEQFF
NA	NA	TRBV9	TRBJ1-1	TGTGCCAGCAGCGTAGGGGGGATGAACACTGAAGCTTTCTTT	CASSVGGMNTEAFF
TRBD2	NA	TRBV23-1	TRBJ2-7	TGCGCCAGCAGTCAATGGGCCGGGACTAGCGCCTCCTCCTACGAGCAGTACTTC	CASSQWAGTSASSYEQYF
NA	NA	TRBV19	TRBJ1-2	TGTGCCAGTAGTATTGACGGGCCGCTTGTGTCATTTGGCTACACCTTC	CASSIDGPLVSFGYTF
TRBD1	once	TRBV19	TRBJ1-1	TGTGCCAGTAGACTTTACCACAGGGGGCAGATGGAAGCTTTCTTT	CASRLYHRGQMEAFF
NA	NA	TRBV7-6	TRBJ2-2	TGTGCCAGCAGCAACACCGCCGGGACCTACACCGGGGAGCTGTTTTTT	CASSNTAGTYTGELFF
TRBD1	NA	TRBV27	TRBJ1-5	TGTGCCAGCAGCCGGGGACAGTTAAATCAGCCCCAGCATTTT	CASSRGQLNQPQHF
TRBD1	NA	TRBV5-4	TRBJ2-7	TGTGCCAGCAGCGGCCGGACAGGGTTAAGCGAGCAGTACTTC	CASSGRTGLSEQYF
NA	NA	TRBV7-2	TRBJ2-3	TGTGCCAGCAGCTTGGGGGGAGTAAGCGCAGATACGCAGTATTTT	CASSLGGVSADTQYF
NA	NA	TRBV7-8	TRBJ2-3	TGTGCCAGCAGCTTATTAGGTAGCACAGATACGCAGTATTTT	CASSLLGSTDTQYF
TRBD2	NA	TRBV15	TRBJ2-7	TGTGCCACCAGCAGACCGGGACTAGCGGGGTCCCACGAGCAGTACTTC	CATSRPGLAGSHEQYF
NA	NA	TRBV6-5	TRBJ2-7	TGTGCCAGCAGCGGGGATTCCTACGAGCAGTACTTC	CASSGDSYEQYF
NA	NA	TRBV4-1	TRBJ1-5	TGCGCCAGCAGTCAACAACAGGGAAGCAATCAGCCCCAGCATTTT	CASSQQQGSNQPQHF
NA	NA	TRBV9	TRBJ1-2	TGTGCCAGCAGCTCACCTGGGGCAGGGCCCTATGGCTACACCTTC	CASSSPGAGPYGYTF
NA	NA	TRBV4-1	TRBJ2-1	TGCGCCAGCAGCCATGCCCTTGGGGACGGGGGTCTTGAGCAGTTCTTC	CASSHALGDGGLEQFF
TRBD2	NA	TRBV4-2	TRBJ2-7	TGTGCCAGCAGCCAAGGCGGGAGCACCTACGAGCAGTACTTC	CASSQGGSTYEQYF
NA	NA	TRBV27	TRBJ1-5	TGTGCCAGCTCGGACAGCGCTAATCAGCCCCAGCATTTT	CASSDSANQPQHF
NA	NA	TRBV6-5	TRBJ1-1	TGTGCCAGCAGTTTCCCTGGGACTGAAGCTTTCTTT	CASSFPGTEAFF
NA	NA	TRBV9	TRBJ2-2	TGTGCCAGCAGGGGGGACACCGGGGAGCTGTTTTTT	CASRGDTGELFF
TRBD1	NA	TRBV27	TRBJ1-5	TGTGCCAGCAGTATGACAGGGGATCAGCCCCAGCATTTT	CASSMTGDQPQHF
TRBD2	NA	TRBV5-1	TRBJ2-7	TGCGCCAGCAGCTTGCGGGGGGACGAGCAGTACTTC	CASSLRGDEQYF
TRBD1	NA	TRBV27	TRBJ2-1	TGTGCCAGCAGTGAGACCGGGACAGGGGCCTACAATGAGCAGTTCTTC	CASSETGTGAYNEQFF
NA	NA	TRBV10-3	TRBJ2-7	TGTGCCATCAGTGAGGGGACACGCGAGCAGTACTTC	CAISEGTREQYF
NA	NA	TRBV29-1	TRBJ1-2	TGCAGCCTTAGTGGCTACACCTTC	CSLSGYTF
TRBD1	NA	TRBV5-6	TRBJ1-2	TGTGCCAGCAGCCCGGGACAGGGGGCCTATGGCTACACCTTC	CASSPGQGAYGYTF
NA	NA	TRBV11-3	TRBJ1-1	TGTGCCAGCAGCTTAGGGCTTCACACTGAAGCTTTCTTT	CASSLGLHTEAFF
NA	NA	TRBV19	TRBJ2-6	TGTGCCAGTAGTATAGGCCACTCTGGGGCCAACGTCCTGACTTTC	CASSIGHSGANVLTF
TRBD1	NA	TRBV27	TRBJ1-2	TGTGCCAGCAGGGGATTAGACAGGGGTGACTATGGCTACACCTTC	CASRGLDRGDYGYTF
NA	NA	TRBV5-4	TRBJ2-3	TGTGCCAGCAGCCCGGACCAGCTTCGGGACACAGATACGCAGTATTTT	CASSPDQLRDTDTQYF